This section outlines one T cell receptor (beta chain) sequence together with its context. This specimen comes from a study of T cell changes during pregnancy in multiple sclerosis. The germline CDR1 and CDR2 sequences are SGHTA and FQGNSA. This CDR3 has 14 amino acids. V lost 5 bases and J lost 5; bases outside the gene matches: 5. Measured with immunoSEQ multiplex PCR; TCRdb has only the in-frame clones, and not every one. The sample consists of about 68,000 clones, about 91% of them appearing once. The sequence derives from a female donor with multiple sclerosis, enrolled in a pregnancy study. The chain recombines TRBV7-2 with TRBJ1-5; 8 nucleotides agree with TRBD1. The specimen comprised peripheral blood, sampled in the first trimester of pregnancy. The CDR3 bases are TGTGCCAGCAGCCTACAGGGGGAATATCAGCCCCAGCATTTT. Protein sequence: CASSLQGEYQPQHF.